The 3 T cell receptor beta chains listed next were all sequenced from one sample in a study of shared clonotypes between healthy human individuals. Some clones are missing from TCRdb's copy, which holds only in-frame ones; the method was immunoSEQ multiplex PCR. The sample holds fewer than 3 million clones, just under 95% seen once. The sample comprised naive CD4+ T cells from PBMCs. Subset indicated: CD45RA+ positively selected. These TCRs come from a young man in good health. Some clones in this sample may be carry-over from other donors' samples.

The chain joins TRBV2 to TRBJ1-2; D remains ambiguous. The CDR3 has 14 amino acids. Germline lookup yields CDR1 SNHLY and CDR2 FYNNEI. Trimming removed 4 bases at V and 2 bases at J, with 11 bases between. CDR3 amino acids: CASSGTGGNYGYTF. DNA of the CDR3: TGTGCCAGCAGTGGGACCGGAGGGAACTATGGCTACACCTTC.

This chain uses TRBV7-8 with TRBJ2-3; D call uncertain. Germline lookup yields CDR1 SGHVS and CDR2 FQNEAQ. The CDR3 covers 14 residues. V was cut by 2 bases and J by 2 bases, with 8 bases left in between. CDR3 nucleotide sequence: TGTGCCAGCAGCTTATGGCAGGCCACAGATACGCAGTATTTT. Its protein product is CASSLWQATDTQYF.

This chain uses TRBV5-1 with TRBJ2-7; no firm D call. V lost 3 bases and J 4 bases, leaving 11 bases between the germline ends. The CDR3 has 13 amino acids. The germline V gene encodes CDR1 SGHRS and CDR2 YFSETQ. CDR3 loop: CASSYSEGYEQYF. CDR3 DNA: TGCGCCAGCAGCTACAGTGAAGGGTACGAGCAGTACTTC.